This T cell receptor beta chain was found in a study of technical replicates of blood from a handful of donors. Sequencing was performed with immunoSEQ multiplex PCR; in TCRdb, only in-frame clones are kept and a portion is missing. The top ten hold around 0.25% of the sample, which has 80,000 to 95,000 clones, roughly 94% seen once. The CDR3 runs to 14 residues. The junction had 2 bases not matched to a gene; V was cut back by 1 base and J by 5 bases. Germline V gives CDR1 KGHSH, CDR2 LQKENI. Sequencing was done on a sample of T cells isolated from PBMCs. The receptor was derived from a human donor in good health. The chain couples TRBV18 to TRBJ2-1; 7 bases line up with TRBD1. CDR3 DNA: TGTGCCAGCTCACCACGGCAGGGGGACAATGAGCAGTTCTTC. Encoded protein: CASSPRQGDNEQFF.